Sequencing of this T cell receptor (beta chain) was carried out in a study of blood T cells in healthy people across ages. The CDR3 consists of 14 residues. From germline, CDR1 is SGHTA and CDR2 FQGNSA. Regarding this clonotype: Antigen unknown. Just one base apart from a much larger clone, this may be a read error.

With a J-beta primer mix and a sample-barcoded 5' primer, a second PCR ran roughly 6 to 11 cycles. TCRdb redid the calling of the 5' RACE reads with MiXCR, one entry per CDR3 protein. This table holds more than 1,400,000 distinct CDR3 sequences, 40% to 50% found once. Study findings and constraints: Naive CD4+ cells and diversity were both higher in long-lived donors than in aged donors.

The receptor was derived from a young woman in good health. The chain employs TRBV7-2 and TRBJ2-7; 9 nucleotides align to TRBD1. Material: blood. This CDR3 is CVSSPDRGPYEQYF. The CDR3 coding sequence is TGTGTCAGCAGTCCGGACAGGGGCCCCTACGAGCAGTACTTC. The variable domain in full, with the rest retrieved from reference TRBV7-2 and TRBJ2-7, is GAGVSQSPSNKVTEKGKDVELRCDPISGHTALYWYRQSLGQGLEFLIYFQGNSAPDKSGLPSDRFSAERTGGSVSTLTIQRTQQEDSAVYLCVSSPDRGPYEQYFGPGTRLTVT.